This T cell receptor (beta chain) was found in a study of shared clonotypes between healthy human individuals. Study-wide results and limits: What naive subsets generally showed was a larger estimated richness than memory subsets showed. About 5% was the fraction of naive CD4 clonotypes found shared across four donors. Blood was the only sampled material, and tissue repertoires likely differ. Sequencing depth was a factor that was expected to affect clonotype sharing among donors.

Germline V lookup: CDR1 SGHRS, CDR2 YFSETQ. The CDR3 is 15 amino acids. Deletions cut 2 bases from V and 2 bases from J, with 14 bases between. Only one count was recorded for this clone. Its antigen is not identified. Profiled with immunoSEQ multiplex PCR; TCRdb holds only in-frame clones, not every one. The sample has 850,000 to 1,100,000 clones; roughly 80% are singletons. This sequence originates from a man between 18 and 29 years old in good health. Some clones in this sample may be carry-over from other donors' samples. Sequences were obtained from memory CD4+ T cells from PBMCs. As for subset: CD45RA-negative fraction. The V and J genes are TRBV5-1 and TRBJ2-7; TRBD1 is a possible D gene (6 bases). CDR3 sequence reads: CASSFRDRSPYEQYF. CDR3 coding DNA: TGCGCCAGCAGCTTCCGCGACAGGTCGCCCTACGAGCAGTACTTC.